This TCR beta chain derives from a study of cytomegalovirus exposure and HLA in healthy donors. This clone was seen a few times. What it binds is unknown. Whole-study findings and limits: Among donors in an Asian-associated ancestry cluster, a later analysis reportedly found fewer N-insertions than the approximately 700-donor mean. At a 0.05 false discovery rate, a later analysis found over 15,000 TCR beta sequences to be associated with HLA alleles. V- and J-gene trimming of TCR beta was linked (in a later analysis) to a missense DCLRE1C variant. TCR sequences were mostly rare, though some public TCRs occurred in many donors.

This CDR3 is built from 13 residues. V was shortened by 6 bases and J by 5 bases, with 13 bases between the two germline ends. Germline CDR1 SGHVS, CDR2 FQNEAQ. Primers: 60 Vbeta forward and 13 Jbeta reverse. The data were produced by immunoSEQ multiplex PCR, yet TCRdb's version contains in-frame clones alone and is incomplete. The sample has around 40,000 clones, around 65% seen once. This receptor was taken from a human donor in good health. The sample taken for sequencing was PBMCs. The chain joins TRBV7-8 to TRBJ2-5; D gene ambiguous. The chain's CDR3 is CASRGLAMETQYF. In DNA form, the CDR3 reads TGTGCCAGCAGGGGTTTAGCCATGGAGACCCAGTACTTC. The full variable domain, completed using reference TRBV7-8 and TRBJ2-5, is GAGVSQSPRYKVAKRGQDVALRCDPISGHVSLFWYQQALGQGPEFLTYFQNEAQLDKSGLPSDRFFAERPEGSVSTLKIQRTQQEDSAVYLCASRGLAMETQYFGPGTRLLVL.